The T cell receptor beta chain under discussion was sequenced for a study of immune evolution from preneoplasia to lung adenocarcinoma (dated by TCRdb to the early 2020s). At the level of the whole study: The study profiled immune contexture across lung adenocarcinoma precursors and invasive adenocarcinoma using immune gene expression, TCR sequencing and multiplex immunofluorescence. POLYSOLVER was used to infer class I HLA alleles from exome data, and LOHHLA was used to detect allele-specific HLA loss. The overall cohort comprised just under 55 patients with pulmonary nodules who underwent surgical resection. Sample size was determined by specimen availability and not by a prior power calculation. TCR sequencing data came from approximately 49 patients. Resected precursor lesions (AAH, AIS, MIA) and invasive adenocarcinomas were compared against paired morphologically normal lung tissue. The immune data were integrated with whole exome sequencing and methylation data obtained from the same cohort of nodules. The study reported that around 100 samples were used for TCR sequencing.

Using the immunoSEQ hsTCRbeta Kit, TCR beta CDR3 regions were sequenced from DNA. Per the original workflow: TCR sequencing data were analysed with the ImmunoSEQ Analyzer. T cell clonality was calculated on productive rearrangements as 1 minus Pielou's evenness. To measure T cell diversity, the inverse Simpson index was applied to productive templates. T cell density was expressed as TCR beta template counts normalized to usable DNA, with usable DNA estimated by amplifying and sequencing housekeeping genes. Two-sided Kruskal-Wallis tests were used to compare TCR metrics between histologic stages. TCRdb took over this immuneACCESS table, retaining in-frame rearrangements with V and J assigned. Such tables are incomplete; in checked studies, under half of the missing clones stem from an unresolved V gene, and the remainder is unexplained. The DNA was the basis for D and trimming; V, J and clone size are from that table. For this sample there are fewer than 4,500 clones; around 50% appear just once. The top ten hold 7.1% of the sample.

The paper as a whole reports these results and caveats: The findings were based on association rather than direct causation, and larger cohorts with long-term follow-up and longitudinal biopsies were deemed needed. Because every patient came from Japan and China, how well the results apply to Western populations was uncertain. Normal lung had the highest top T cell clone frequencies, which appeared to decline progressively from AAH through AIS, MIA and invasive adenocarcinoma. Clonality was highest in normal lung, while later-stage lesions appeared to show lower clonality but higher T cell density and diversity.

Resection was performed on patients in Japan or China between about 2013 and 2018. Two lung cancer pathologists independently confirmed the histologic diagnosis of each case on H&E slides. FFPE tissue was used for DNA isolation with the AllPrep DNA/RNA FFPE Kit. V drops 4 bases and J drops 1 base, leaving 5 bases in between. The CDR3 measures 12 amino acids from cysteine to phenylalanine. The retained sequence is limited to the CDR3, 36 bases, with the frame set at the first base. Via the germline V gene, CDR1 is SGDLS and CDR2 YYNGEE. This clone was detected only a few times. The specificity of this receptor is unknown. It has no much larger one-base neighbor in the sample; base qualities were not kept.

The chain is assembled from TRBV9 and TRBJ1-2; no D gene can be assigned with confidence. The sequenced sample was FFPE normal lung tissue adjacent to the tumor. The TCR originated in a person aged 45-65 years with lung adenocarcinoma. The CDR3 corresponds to CASSNSNYGYTF. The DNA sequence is TGTGCCAGCAGCAACAGTAACTATGGCTACACCTTC.